This paragraph covers one TCR beta chain sequence. Its recognized antigen is unknown. Base qualities are missing; no much larger clone stands one base away. Synthesis of TCR cDNA relied on 5'RACE template switching, a step that introduced a universal primer site along with unique molecular identifiers. cDNA synthesis was primed from both the TCR alpha and TCR beta constant segments. Library amplification involved two PCR steps, and the second step added sample barcodes and sequencing adapters. Sequencing of libraries was done on Illumina HiSeq 2500 (2x100 bp) or NovaSeq (2x150 bp). Per the authors' processing: Reads were demultiplexed and collapsed into UMI consensus sequences with MIGEC, and V(D)J alignment was performed with MiXCR. Clonotypes responding to the vaccine were identified with edgeR on replicate PBMC samples, with the criteria of FDR below 0.01 and a log2 fold change above 5 up to day 15. Each bulk clonotype was labeled CD4 or CD8 based on which sequenced repertoire, CD4 or CD8, contained the clonotype at higher abundance. TCRdb trimmed public reads at Q25 via fastp, called clones via MiXCR and kept in-frame beta chains. Each entry is one CDR3 protein sequence, shown with its most common DNA and genes. It is TCRdb's table, rather than the study itself, that gives the V and J calls and clone size. The sample table holds about 300,000 distinct CDR3 sequences, of which 6.8% were seen once. Over 15% of the sample is in the top ten clones.

What this sample's treatment or condition label stands for: live attenuated yellow fever vaccine strain. At each blood-draw timepoint, two biological replicates of bulk PBMCs were obtained. A standard Ficoll-Paque protocol was used to isolate PBMCs from peripheral blood. TriZol was used to extract RNA from bulk PBMCs, from CD4 and CD8 fractions, and from dextramer-positive and dextramer-negative fractions. This specimen comes from a study of T cells after yellow fever vaccination (dated by TCRdb to 2018 to 2020). Describing the broader study: The SMART-Seq v4 Ultra Low Input RNA kit was used to prepare libraries from fractions with low cell numbers. Two healthy male donors, one aged 18 to 29 and one aged 30 to 40 years, were included in the cohort. To follow T-cell clones before and after both primary and booster YFV17D yellow fever vaccination, bulk TCR alpha and beta repertoires underwent longitudinal sequencing. Blood samples were taken at several timepoints before and after primary and secondary immunization, and bulk PBMC replicates and cell subsets were isolated. General findings and caveats noted by the study authors: After the booster, most of the clones that had expanded following primary vaccination were detected again (almost 98% of CD4 and roughly 90% of CD8), which suggests that memory was broadly maintained. A small share of clonotypes was detected in both CD4 and CD8 compartments, with the overlap likely arising from convergent recombination. Because abundant contaminating clonotypes from the bulk population could be contained in FACS-sorted repertoires, computational filtering was required. Because only a couple of donors were included in the study, the extent to which the findings can be generalized is limited. The secondary T-cell response was found to be weaker but faster than the primary response, with a peak reached on day 5 rather than on day 15.

The sequence was obtained from a man between 18 and 29 years old who received the YFV17D yellow fever vaccine. Source: PBMCs, taken about 49 days after the first yellow fever vaccination.

The DNA sequence is given as TGTGCCAGCAGTGAGTCTAGCGGGGGGTACTACGAGCAGTACTTC. Protein translation: CASSESSGGYYEQYF. The rearrangement combines TRBV2 with TRBJ2-7, with TRBD2 matching 11 junction bases. Here V drops 3 bases and J drops 3 bases, and the junction holds 4 bases not matched to any gene. The germline V gene gives CDR1 as SNHLY and CDR2 as FYNNEI. Including the terminal cysteine and phenylalanine, the CDR3 comprises 15 residues. CDR3 DNA is the only sequence kept; it has 45 bases, read in frame from the first base. Reference TRBV2 and TRBJ2-7 proteins supply the regions before and after the CDR3; the full variable domain is: EPEVTQTPSHQVTQMGQEVILRCVPISNHLYFYWYRQILGQKVEFLVSFYNNEISEKSEIFDDQFSVERPDGSNFTLKIRSTKLEDSAMYFCASSESSGGYYEQYFGPGTRLTVT.